This T cell receptor beta chain was sequenced in a study of CD8 T cells in Susac syndrome. Healthy donors constituted the control group, matched for age and sex. This CDR3 spans 12 amino acids. CDR1 SGHRS and CDR2 YFSETQ come from the germline V gene. V gave up 0 bases and J gave up 8 bases; unmatched junction bases: 0. After extraction with the RNeasy kit, about 0.45 to 1 ug of the RNA was reverse transcribed using random hexamers. Each CDR3 protein is one row after TCRdb ran MiXCR on the immunoSEQ multiplex PCR reads. Among more than 100,000 distinct CDR3 sequences listed, about 95% were seen once. The specimen sequenced was CD4+ T cells from PBMCs. The chain uses TRBV5-1 and TRBJ1-1, with 8 nucleotides matching TRBD1. The TCR was taken from a human donor in good health. This CDR3 is CASSLGDREAFF. DNA of the CDR3: TGCGCCAGCAGCTTGGGGGACAGGGAAGCTTTCTTT.